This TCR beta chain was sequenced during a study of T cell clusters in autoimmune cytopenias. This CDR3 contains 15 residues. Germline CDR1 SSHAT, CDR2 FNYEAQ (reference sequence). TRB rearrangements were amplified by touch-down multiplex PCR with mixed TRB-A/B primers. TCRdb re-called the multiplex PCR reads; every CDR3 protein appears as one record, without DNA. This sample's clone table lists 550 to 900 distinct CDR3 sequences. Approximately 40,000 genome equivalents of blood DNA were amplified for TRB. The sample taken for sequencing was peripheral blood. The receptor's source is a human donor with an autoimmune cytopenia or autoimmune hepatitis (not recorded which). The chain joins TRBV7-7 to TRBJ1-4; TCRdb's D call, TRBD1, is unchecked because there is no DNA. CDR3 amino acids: CASSLGGGSNEKLFF.